This T cell receptor beta chain originates from a study of blood T cell repertoires in COVID-19. CDR3 length: 15 residues. Germline CDR1 GTSNPN, CDR2 SVGIG (reference sequence). The trim removed 2 bases at V and 6 bases at J, leaving 7 bases unmatched. This table comes from immunoSEQ multiplex PCR, and its TCRdb copy is limited to in-frame clones, with some not included. Of fewer than 400,000 clones in the sample, 90% are singletons; the top ten hold under 3%. This clone was observed once. This chain uses TRBV30 with TRBJ1-5, with TRBD1 identical over 10 bases. Sample: peripheral blood. This receptor was obtained from a woman aged 30 to 39 with COVID-19, enrolled during active disease. The CDR3 spells CAWSFGQGDFQPQHF. Written as DNA, the CDR3 is TGTGCCTGGAGTTTCGGACAGGGGGATTTTCAGCCCCAGCATTTT.